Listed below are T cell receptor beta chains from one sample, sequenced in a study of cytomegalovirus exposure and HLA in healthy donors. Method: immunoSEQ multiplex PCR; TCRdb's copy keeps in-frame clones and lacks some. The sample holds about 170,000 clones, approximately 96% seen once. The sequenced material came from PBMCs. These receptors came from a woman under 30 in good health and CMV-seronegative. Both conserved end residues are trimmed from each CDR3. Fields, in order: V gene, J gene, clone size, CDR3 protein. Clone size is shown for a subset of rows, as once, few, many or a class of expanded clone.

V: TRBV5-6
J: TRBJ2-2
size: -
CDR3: ASSPGTGVIGELF

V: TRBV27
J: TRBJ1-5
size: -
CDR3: ASSSADYSNQPQH

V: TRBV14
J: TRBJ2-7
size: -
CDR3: ASSQKPWTGVNTDEQY

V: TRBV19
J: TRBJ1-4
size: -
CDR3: ASSDRGEKLF

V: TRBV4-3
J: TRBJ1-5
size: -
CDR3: ASSQDLSNQPQH

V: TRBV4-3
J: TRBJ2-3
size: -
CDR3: ASSQIFYLAQFDTQY

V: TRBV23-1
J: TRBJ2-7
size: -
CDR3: ASSPPPGQVKYEQY

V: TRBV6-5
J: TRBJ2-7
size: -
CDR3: ASSYLQGKEEQY

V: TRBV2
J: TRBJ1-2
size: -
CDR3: ASSDVRGVNGYT

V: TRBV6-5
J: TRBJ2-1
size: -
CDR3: ASTYSSGGIQF

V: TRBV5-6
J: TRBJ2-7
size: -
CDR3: ASSLGRTNEQY

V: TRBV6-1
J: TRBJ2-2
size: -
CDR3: ASSPGTGGSGELF

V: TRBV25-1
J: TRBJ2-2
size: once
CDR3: ASGWYTGELF

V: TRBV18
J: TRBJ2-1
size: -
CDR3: ASSSNLGSSSYNEQF

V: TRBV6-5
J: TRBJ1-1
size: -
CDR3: ASSYPTEAF

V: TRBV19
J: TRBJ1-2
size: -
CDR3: ASSIVDGGDYGYT

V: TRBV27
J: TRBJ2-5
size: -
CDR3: ASRTGALRRETQY

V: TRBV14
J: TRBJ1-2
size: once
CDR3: ASSRGLITYGYT

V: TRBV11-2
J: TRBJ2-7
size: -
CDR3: ASSLHLFAGSYEQY

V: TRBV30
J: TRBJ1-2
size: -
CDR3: AWSINSKTYGYT

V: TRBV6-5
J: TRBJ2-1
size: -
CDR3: ASRASGGAPEQF

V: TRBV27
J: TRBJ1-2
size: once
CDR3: ASSPSGTTNGYT

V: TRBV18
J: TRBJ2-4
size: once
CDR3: ASSPDPGVGIQY

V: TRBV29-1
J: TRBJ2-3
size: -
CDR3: SVDREGTDTQY

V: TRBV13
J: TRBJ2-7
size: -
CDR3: ASSSISSYEQY

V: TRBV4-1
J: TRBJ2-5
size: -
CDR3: ASSQDSYQETQY

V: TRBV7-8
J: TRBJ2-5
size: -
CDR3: ASSFPSGQSQETQY

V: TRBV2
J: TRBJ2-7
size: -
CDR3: ASSATGLQSSYEQY

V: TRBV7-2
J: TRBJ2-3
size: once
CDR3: ASSRDSSTDTQY

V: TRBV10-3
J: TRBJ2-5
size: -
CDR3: AIRGGTQETQY

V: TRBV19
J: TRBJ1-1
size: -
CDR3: ASSIGPGRYTEAF

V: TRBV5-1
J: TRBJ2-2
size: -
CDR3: ASSLAPGSTGELF

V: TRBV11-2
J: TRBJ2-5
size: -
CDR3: ASSLGSLAGGETQY

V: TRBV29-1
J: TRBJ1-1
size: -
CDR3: SVPQDMNTEAF

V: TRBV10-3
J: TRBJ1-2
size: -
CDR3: AIRGGEVYGYT

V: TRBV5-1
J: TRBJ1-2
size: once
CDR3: ASSLAAGTGVGYGYT

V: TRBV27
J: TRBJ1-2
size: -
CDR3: ASSPDSYGYT

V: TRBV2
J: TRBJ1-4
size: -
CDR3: ASCGGTNEKLF

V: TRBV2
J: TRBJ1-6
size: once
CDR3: ASRSEGTYNSPLH

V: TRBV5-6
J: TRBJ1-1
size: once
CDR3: ASSTPDKVEAF

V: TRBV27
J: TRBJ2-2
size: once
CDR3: ASSWTGGVSGELF

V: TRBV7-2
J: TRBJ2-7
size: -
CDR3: ASSNRDRGYEQY

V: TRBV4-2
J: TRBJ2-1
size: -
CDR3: ASSQHNSGQF

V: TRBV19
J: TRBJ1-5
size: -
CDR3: ASSIDRGRNQPQH

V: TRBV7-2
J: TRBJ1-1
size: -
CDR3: ASSYGTANTEAF

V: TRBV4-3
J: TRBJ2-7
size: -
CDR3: ASSWGQGSSYEQY

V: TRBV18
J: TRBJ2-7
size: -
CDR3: ASSLQGYSTYEQY

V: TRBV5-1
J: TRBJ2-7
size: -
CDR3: ASSGGTGVYEQY

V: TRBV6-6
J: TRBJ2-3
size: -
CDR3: ASSYSTLGADTQY

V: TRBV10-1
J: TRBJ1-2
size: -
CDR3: ASRNKTDREATYGYT

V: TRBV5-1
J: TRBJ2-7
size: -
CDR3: ASSLAGGQSYEQY

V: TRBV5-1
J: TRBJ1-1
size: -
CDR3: ASSLAGSGLEAF

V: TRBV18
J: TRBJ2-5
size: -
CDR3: ASSPGRQETQY

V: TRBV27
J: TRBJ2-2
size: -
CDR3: ASSLRPVAGELF

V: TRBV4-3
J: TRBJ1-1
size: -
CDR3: ASSQVPRPAPGTEAF

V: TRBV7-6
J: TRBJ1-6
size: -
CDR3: ASSLRDSPLH

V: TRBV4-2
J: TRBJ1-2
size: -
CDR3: ASSPGGDYGYT